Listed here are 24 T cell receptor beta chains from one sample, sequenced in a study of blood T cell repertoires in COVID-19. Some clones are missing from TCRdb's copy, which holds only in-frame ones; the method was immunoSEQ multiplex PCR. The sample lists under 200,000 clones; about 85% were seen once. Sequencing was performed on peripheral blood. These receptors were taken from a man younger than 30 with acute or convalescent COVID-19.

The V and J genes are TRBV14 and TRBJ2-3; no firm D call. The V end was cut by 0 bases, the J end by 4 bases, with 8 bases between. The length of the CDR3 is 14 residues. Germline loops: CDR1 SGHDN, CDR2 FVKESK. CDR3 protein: CASSQDLWPDTQYF. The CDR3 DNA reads TGTGCCAGCAGCCAAGATTTATGGCCAGATACGCAGTATTTT.

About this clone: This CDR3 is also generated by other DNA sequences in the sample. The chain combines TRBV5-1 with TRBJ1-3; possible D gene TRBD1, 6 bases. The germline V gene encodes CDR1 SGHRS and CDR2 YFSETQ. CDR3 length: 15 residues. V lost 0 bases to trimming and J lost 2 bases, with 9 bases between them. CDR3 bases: TGCGCCAGCAGCTTGGTGGCAGGGGCTGGAAACACCATATATTTT. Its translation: CASSLVAGAGNTIYF.

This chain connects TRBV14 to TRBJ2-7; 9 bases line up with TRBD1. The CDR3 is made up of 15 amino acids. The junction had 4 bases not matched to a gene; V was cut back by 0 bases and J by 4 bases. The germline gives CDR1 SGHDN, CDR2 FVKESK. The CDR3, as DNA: TGTGCCAGCAGCCAAGAACAGGGGGCGGGGTACGAGCAGTACTTC. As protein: CASSQEQGAGYEQYF. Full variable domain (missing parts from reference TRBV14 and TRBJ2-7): EAGVTQFPSHSVIEKGQTVTLRCDPISGHDNLYWYRRVMGKEIKFLLHFVKESKQDESGMPNNRFLAERTGGTYSTLKVQPAELEDSGVYFCASSQEQGAGYEQYFGPGTRLTVT.

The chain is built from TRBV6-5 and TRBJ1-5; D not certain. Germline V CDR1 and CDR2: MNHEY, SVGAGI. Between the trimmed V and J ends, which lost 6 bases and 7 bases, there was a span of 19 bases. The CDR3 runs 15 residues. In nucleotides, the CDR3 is TGTGCCAGCAGAACATCAAGGGATAGCGGACAGCCCCAGCATTTT. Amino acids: CASRTSRDSGQPQHF.

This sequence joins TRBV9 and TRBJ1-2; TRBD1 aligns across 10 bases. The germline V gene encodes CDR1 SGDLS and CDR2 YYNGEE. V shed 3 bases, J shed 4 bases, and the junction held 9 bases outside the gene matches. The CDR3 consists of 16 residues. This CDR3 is CASSAVGQGRVYGYTF. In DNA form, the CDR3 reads TGTGCCAGCAGCGCGGTGGGACAGGGGAGGGTCTATGGCTACACCTTC.

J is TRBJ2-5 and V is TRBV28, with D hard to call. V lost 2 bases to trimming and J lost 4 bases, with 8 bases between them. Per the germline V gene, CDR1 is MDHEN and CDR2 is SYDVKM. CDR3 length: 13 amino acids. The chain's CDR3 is CASSLERGETQYF. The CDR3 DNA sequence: TGTGCCAGCAGTTTAGAGCGAGGAGAGACCCAGTACTTC.

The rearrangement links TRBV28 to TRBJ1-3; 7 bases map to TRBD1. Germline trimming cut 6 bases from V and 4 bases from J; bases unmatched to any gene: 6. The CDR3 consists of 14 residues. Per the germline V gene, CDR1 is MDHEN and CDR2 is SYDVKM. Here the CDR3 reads CASSTRGSGNTIYF. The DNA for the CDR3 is TGTGCCAGCAGCACCAGGGGGTCCGGAAACACCATATATTTT.

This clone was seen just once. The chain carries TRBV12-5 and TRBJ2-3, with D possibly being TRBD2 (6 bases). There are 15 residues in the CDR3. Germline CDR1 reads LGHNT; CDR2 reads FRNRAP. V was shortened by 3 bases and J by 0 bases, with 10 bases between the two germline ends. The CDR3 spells CASGLGGASTDTQYF. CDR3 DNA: TGTGCTAGTGGTTTAGGAGGGGCTAGCACAGATACGCAGTATTTT.

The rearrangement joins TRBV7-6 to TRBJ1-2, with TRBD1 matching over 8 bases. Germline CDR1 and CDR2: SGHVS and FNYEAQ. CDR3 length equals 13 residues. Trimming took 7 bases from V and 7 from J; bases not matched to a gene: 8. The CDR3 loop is CASTTQGAGGYTF. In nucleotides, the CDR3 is TGTGCCAGCACCACCCAGGGGGCAGGTGGCTACACCTTC. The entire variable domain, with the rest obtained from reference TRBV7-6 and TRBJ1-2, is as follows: GAGVSQSPRYKVTKRGQDVALRCDPISGHVSLYWYRQALGQGPEFLTYFNYEAQQDKSGLPNDRFSAERPEGSISTLTIQRTEQRDSAMYRCASTTQGAGGYTFGSGTRLTVV.

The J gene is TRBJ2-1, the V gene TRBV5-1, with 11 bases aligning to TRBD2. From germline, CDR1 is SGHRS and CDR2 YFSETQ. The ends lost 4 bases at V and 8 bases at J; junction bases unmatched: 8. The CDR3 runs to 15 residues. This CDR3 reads CASSPSGGTGYEQFF. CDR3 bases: TGCGCCAGCAGCCCTAGCGGGGGGACGGGGTATGAGCAGTTCTTC. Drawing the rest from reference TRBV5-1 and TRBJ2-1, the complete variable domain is KAGVTQTPRYLIKTRGQQVTLSCSPISGHRSVSWYQQTPGQGLQFLFEYFSETQRNKGNFPGRFSGRQFSNSRSEMNVSTLELGDSALYLCASSPSGGTGYEQFFGPGTRLTVL.

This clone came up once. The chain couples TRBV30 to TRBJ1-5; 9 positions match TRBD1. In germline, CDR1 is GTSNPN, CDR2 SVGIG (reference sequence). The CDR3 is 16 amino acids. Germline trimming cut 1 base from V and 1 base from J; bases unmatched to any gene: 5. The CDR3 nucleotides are TGTGCCTGGAGTGCAAGACAGGGGGGAAGCAATCAGCCCCAGCATTTT. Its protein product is CAWSARQGGSNQPQHF. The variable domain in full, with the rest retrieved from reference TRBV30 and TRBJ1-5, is SQTIHQWPATLVQPVGSPLSLECTVEGTSNPNLYWYRQAAGRGLQLLFYSVGIGQISSEVPQNLSASRPQDRQFILSSKKLLLSDSGFYLCAWSARQGGSNQPQHFGDGTRLSIL.

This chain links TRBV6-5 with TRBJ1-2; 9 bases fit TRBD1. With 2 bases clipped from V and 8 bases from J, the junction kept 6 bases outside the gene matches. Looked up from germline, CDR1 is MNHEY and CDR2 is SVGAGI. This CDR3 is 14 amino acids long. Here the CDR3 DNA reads TGTGCCAGCAGTTACGGACAGGGGACTAGGGGCTACACCTTC. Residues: CASSYGQGTRGYTF.

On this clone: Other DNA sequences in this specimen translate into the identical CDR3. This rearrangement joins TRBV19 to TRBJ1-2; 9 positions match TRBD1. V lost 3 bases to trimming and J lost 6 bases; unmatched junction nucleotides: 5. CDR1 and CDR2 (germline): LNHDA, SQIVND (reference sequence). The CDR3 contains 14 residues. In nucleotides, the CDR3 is TGTGCCAGTAGTATGGGACAGGGAGGGCATGGCTACACCTTC. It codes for CASSMGQGGHGYTF.

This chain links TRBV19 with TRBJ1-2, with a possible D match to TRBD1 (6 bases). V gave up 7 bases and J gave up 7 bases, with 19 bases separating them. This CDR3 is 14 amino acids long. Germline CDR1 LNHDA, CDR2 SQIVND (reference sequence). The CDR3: CASTSGRGWSGYTF. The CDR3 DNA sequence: TGTGCCAGTACCAGTGGCAGGGGATGGAGTGGCTACACCTTC.

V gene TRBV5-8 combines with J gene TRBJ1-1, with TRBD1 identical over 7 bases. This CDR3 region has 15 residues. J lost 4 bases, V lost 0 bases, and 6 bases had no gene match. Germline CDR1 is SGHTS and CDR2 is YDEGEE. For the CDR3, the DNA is TGTGCCAGCAGCTTGGCGGGAGGGGGCGGCACTGAAGCTTTCTTT. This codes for CASSLAGGGGTEAFF.

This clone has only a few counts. The CDR3 DNA is TGTGCCTCTACCAACCCATACGAGCAGTACGTC. This gives the protein CASTNPYEQYV. This sequence joins TRBV24-1 and TRBJ2-7; D not resolved. The V end lost 12 bases, the J end lost 4 bases, and 12 bases lay between the germline ends. Per the germline V gene, CDR1 is KGHDR and CDR2 is SFDVKD. The CDR3 is made up of 11 amino acids.

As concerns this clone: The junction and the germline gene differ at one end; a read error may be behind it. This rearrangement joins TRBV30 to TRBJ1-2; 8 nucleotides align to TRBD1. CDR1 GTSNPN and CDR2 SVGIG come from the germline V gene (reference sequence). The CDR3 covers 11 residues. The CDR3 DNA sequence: TGCCTCTCCGGACAGGGCTATGGCTACACCTTC. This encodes CLSGQGYGYTF.

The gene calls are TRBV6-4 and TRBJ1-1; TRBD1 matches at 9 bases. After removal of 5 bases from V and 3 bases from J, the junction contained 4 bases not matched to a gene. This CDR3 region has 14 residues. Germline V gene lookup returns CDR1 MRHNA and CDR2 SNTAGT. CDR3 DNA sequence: TGTGCCAGCAGTCAAAGACAGGGGGACACTGAAGCTTTCTTT. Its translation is CASSQRQGDTEAFF.

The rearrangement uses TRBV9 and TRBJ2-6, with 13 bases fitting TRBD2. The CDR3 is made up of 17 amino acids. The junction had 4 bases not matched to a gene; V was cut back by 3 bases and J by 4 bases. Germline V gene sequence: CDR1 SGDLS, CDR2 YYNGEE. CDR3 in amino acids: CASSAGLAGAGANVLTF. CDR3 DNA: TGTGCCAGCAGCGCAGGACTAGCGGGGGCAGGGGCCAACGTCCTGACTTTC.

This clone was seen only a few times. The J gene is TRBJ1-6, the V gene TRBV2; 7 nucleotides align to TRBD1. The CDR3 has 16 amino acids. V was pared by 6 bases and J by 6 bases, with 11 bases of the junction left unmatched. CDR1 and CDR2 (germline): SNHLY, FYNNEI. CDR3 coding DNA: TGTGCCAGCAGACTAAATGCCGGGACAGCTAATTCACCCCTCCACTTT. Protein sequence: CASRLNAGTANSPLHF.

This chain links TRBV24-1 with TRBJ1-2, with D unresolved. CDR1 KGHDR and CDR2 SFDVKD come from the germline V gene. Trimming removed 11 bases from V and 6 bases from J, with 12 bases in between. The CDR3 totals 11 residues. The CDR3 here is CAIQTVNGYTF. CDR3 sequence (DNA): TGTGCCATACAGACGGTAAATGGCTACACCTTC.

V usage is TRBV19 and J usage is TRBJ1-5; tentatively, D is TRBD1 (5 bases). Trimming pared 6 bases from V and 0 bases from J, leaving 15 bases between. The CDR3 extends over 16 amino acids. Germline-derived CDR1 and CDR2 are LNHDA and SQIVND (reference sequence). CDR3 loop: CASSQGPFRSNQPQHF. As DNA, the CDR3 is TGTGCCAGTAGCCAGGGTCCATTTCGTAGCAATCAGCCCCAGCATTTT.

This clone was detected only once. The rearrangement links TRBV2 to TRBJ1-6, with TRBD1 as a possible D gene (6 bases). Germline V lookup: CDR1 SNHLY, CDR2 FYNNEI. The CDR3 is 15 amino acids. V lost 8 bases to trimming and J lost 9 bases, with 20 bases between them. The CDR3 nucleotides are TGTGCCAGCCAGGGGACGGGCCGTGGCGGTTCACCCCTCCACTTT. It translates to CASQGTGRGGSPLHF.

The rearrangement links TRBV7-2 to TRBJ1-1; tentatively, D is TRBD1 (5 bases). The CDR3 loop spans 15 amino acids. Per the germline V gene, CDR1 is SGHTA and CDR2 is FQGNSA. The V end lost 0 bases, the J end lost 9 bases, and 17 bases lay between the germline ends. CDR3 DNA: TGTGCCAGCAGCTTAGCGTTCAGGGAGGCCTCGAAAGCTTTCTTT. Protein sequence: CASSLAFREASKAFF. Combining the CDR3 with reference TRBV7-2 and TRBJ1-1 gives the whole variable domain GAGVSQSPSNKVTEKGKDVELRCDPISGHTALYWYRQSLGQGLEFLIYFQGNSAPDKSGLPSDRFSAERTGGSVSTLTIQRTQQEDSAVYLCASSLAFREASKAFFGQGTRLTVV.